This is a list of T cell receptor beta chains from one sample in a study of T cell responses to AZD1222 COVID-19 vaccine. Measured with immunoSEQ multiplex PCR; TCRdb has only the in-frame clones, and not every one. The repertoire holds around 150,000 clones, with approximately 92% as singletons. The sequencing here drew on peripheral blood, taken 28 days after the second AZD1222 dose. The source is an adult who received the AZD1222 COVID-19 vaccine. Both conserved end residues are part of each CDR3. D genes are given only for firm matches.

V	J	D	DNA	CDR3
TRBV30	TRBJ1-1	TRBD1	TGTGCCTGGAGGGGACAGTCGAACACTGAAGCTTTCTTT	CAWRGQSNTEAFF
TRBV5-1	TRBJ2-7	-	TGCGCCAGCAGCTTCTCTTACGAGCAGTACTTC	CASSFSYEQYF
TRBV6-5	TRBJ1-6	TRBD1	TGTGCCAGCAGTTCCCGGGACAGGGATTCACCCCTCCACTTT	CASSSRDRDSPLHF
TRBV12-5	TRBJ2-5	-	TGTGCTAGTGGTTTGAGGCTGGAGACCCAGTACTTC	CASGLRLETQYF
TRBV10-3	TRBJ2-7	-	TGTGCCATCAGCCTACCGGGACAACGCTACGAGCAGTACTTC	CAISLPGQRYEQYF
TRBV19	TRBJ1-5	-	TGTGCCAGTACCCCCGCAGGATCCCTTAATCAGCCCCAGCATTTT	CASTPAGSLNQPQHF
TRBV19	TRBJ2-7	-	TGTGCCAGTAGTATAGGCCACGAGCAGTACTTC	CASSIGHEQYF
TRBV10-3	TRBJ2-1	-	TGTGCCATCAGTGACAGGACAGAGATCTACAATGAGCAGTTCTTC	CAISDRTEIYNEQFF
TRBV30	TRBJ2-5	TRBD1	TGTGCCTGGCAGCGGACAGGGGACGGAGAGACCCAGTACTTC	CAWQRTGDGETQYF
TRBV29-1	TRBJ2-7	TRBD1	TGCAGCGTTGAACCGACAGGGGTTGGCTACGAGCAGTACTTC	CSVEPTGVGYEQYF